The 25 T cell receptor beta chains in this list originate from one sample, sequenced in a study of blood T cell repertoires in COVID-19. Measured with immunoSEQ multiplex PCR; TCRdb has only the in-frame clones, and not every one. The sample holds roughly 120,000 clones; roughly four fifths are singletons and the top ten take 7.9%. The specimen was peripheral blood. These receptors were taken from a human donor in a cohort sampled during active COVID-19.

This chain connects TRBV7-9 to TRBJ2-7, with D tentatively TRBD1 (5 bases). This CDR3 is built from 14 residues. V gave up 5 bases and J gave up 1 base, with 12 bases separating them. The germline V gene has CDR1 SEHNR and CDR2 FQNEAQ (reference sequence). CDR3 nucleotide sequence: TGTGCCAGCAGCACCTTCGACAGTTCCTACGAGCAGTACTTC. As protein: CASSTFDSSYEQYF.

This CDR3 is CASGTGAGTEAFF. The CDR3 DNA sequence: TGTGCCAGCGGAACAGGCGCGGGAACTGAAGCTTTCTTT. V and J are TRBV28 and TRBJ1-1; D is perhaps TRBD1 (5 bases). Germline assignment: CDR1 MDHEN and CDR2 SYDVKM. V dropped 8 bases and J dropped 5 bases, with 15 bases sitting between them. The CDR3 sequence is 13 residues long.

A single count supports this clone. The chain combines TRBV6-5 with TRBJ2-5; TRBD1 matches 7 bases. This CDR3 contains 15 residues. Germline lookup yields CDR1 MNHEY and CDR2 SVGAGI. With V trimmed by 5 bases and J by 5 bases, 11 bases remained unmatched. In DNA form, the CDR3 reads TGTGCCAGCAGTCACATAGGGGGCGACTGGGAGACCCAGTACTTC. It yields the protein CASSHIGGDWETQYF.

The chain links TRBV3-1 (or the pseudogene TRBV3-2) to TRBJ1-5; tentative D call: TRBD1 (5 bases). The CDR3 has 13 amino acids. Germline V gene data show CDR1 as LGHDT and CDR2 as YNNKEL (reference sequence). V was pared by 5 bases and J by 6 bases, with 11 bases between. This CDR3 reads CASSGQGGQPQHF. In DNA, the CDR3 is TGTGCCAGCAGCGGGCAGGGAGGTCAGCCCCAGCATTTT.

The rearrangement links TRBV4-1 to TRBJ1-1; 7 bases fit TRBD1. Germline V CDR1 and CDR2: MGHRA, YSYEKL. The CDR3 has 16 residues. V was clipped by 0 bases and J by 4 bases; unmatched bases: 8. CDR3 nucleotide sequence: TGCGCCAGCAGCCAAGAAGGGGGCGGACGAGGCACTGAAGCTTTCTTT. This sequence encodes CASSQEGGGRGTEAFF.

The chain carries TRBV6-5 and TRBJ2-7, with TRBD2 matching over 14 bases. Trimming removed 6 bases from V and 6 bases from J; junction bases left unmatched: 4. Looked up from germline, CDR1 is MNHEY and CDR2 is SVGAGI. The CDR3 is 14 residues long. CDR3 DNA sequence: TGTGCCAGCAGACTGGGACTAGCGGGAGCCGAGCAGTACTTC. It yields the protein CASRLGLAGAEQYF.

J is TRBJ1-5 and V is TRBV5-1; the match to TRBD1 covers 9 bases. The CDR3 has 14 residues. V lost 4 bases to trimming and J lost 6 bases; unmatched junction nucleotides: 5. Germline V gives CDR1 SGHRS, CDR2 YFSETQ. The CDR3 region has the DNA TGCGCCAGCAGCGTCGGACAGGGGACTCAGCCCCAGCATTTT. Protein product: CASSVGQGTQPQHF.

The chain combines TRBV7-2 with TRBJ2-1; 11 bases are shared with TRBD1. V trimming: 2 bases; J trimming: 10 bases; junction bases outside the gene matches: 4. The germline V gene has CDR1 SGHTA and CDR2 FQGNSA. The CDR3 is 14 amino acids. CDR3 sequence reads: CASSLWTGGGEQFF. In DNA, the CDR3 is TGTGCCAGCAGCTTATGGACAGGGGGCGGGGAGCAGTTCTTC.

The rearrangement joins TRBV2 to TRBJ2-7; D might be TRBD2 (5 bases). Trimming pared 11 bases from V and 6 bases from J, leaving 20 bases between. Per the germline V gene, CDR1 is SNHLY and CDR2 is FYNNEI. The CDR3 is made up of 13 amino acids. CDR3 DNA sequence: TGTGCCGTCACCGGGGTGCAACTTGGCGAGCAGTACTTC. It translates to CAVTGVQLGEQYF.

This clone was detected only a few times. The gene calls are TRBV6-1 and TRBJ1-3; perhaps TRBD1 as D (5 bases). Germline V gives CDR1 MNHNS, CDR2 SASEGT. Trimming took 4 bases from V and 0 from J, leaving 13 bases between them. This CDR3 contains 16 residues. As DNA, the CDR3 is TGTGCCAGCAGTGCAATGACAGTTCGCTCTGGAAACACCATATATTTT. Its protein is CASSAMTVRSGNTIYF.

The chain joins TRBV24-1 to TRBJ1-4; D is possibly TRBD1 (5 bases). V lost 10 bases, J lost 5 bases, and 16 bases lay in between. CDR1 and CDR2 (germline): KGHDR, SFDVKD. The CDR3 sequence is 14 residues long. The CDR3 loop reads CATSSGLGNEKLFF. CDR3 DNA sequence: TGTGCCACTTCGTCAGGGTTGGGAAATGAAAAACTGTTTTTT.

This clone showed up just a few times. The chain employs TRBV5-4 and TRBJ2-1, with TRBD1 identical over 12 bases. CDR3 size: 15 residues. CDR1 SGHNT and CDR2 YYREEE come from the germline V gene (reference sequence). The J segment lost 9 bases and the V segment lost 4 bases, leaving 8 bases of the junction unmatched. The CDR3 loop is CASSLRDRGLGEQFF. In nucleotides, the CDR3 is TGTGCCAGCAGCCTCCGGGACAGGGGGCTCGGTGAGCAGTTCTTC.

The chain has TRBV7-8 and TRBJ1-1, with D uncertain. The CDR3 spans 13 residues. Between the trimmed V and J ends, which lost 2 bases and 0 bases, there was a span of 4 bases. Germline CDR1 and CDR2: SGHVS and FQNEAQ. The DNA of the CDR3 is TGTGCCAGCAGCTTAACAGTGAACACTGAAGCTTTCTTT. Protein product: CASSLTVNTEAFF.

The chain carries TRBV5-1 and TRBJ1-5, with 10 bases fitting TRBD1. Germline V CDR1 and CDR2: SGHRS, YFSETQ. There are 14 residues in the CDR3. V trimming: 4 bases; J trimming: 6 bases; junction bases outside the gene matches: 4. CDR3 sequence: CASSPGTGAQPQHF. CDR3 in DNA: TGCGCCAGCAGCCCTGGGACAGGGGCTCAGCCCCAGCATTTT.

As regards this clone: Sequence at one end of the junction differs from germline and may be a read error. The V gene is TRBV11-2, the J gene TRBJ2-5; the D is unclear. CDR1 is SGHAT, CDR2 FQNNGV, per germline. The length of the CDR3 is 13 residues. CDR3 loop: CASSLGHQETQYF. As DNA, the CDR3 is TGTGCCAGCAGCTTAGGGCACCAGGAGACCCAGTACTTC.

The rearrangement uses TRBV14 and TRBJ2-7; weak D call: TRBD2 (5 bases). With 4 bases removed from V and 5 bases from J, the gap between germline ends came to 21 bases. The CDR3 runs 16 residues. CDR1 is SGHDN, CDR2 FVKESK, per germline. CDR3 region: CASSLSGYALGNEQYF. The CDR3 DNA sequence: TGTGCCAGCAGCCTTTCGGGATACGCCCTCGGAAACGAGCAGTACTTC.

DNA for the CDR3: TGTGCCAGCAGCTTAGGGGACAGGTCCTGGAGCTCCTACGAGCAGTACTTC. This sequence encodes CASSLGDRSWSSYEQYF. The rearrangement links TRBV13 to TRBJ2-7, with 7 bases that match TRBD1. CDR3 length: 17 residues. The germline V gene has CDR1 PRHDT and CDR2 FYEKMQ (reference sequence). The V segment lost 0 bases and the J segment 0 bases; nucleotides outside the gene matches: 8.

As to this clone: Compared with germline, one end of the junction differs, possibly owing to a read error. CDR3 coding DNA: TGTGCTAGCAGAATGGGACAGGGGAACACCGGGGAGCTGTTTTTT. Translation gives CASRMGQGNTGELFF. The V call is TRBV7-7, the J call TRBJ2-2; TRBD1 matches at 9 bases. The CDR3 has 15 residues. CDR1 is SSHAT and CDR2 is FNYEAQ in the germline V gene (reference sequence).

The rearrangement joins TRBV7-6 to TRBJ2-1; the match to TRBD1 covers 9 bases. V lost 1 base, J lost 5 bases, and 6 bases stayed unmatched. The CDR3 has 16 residues. Germline V lookup: CDR1 SGHVS, CDR2 FNYEAQ. This CDR3 reads CASSLVSGQGNNEQFF. CDR3 sequence (DNA): TGTGCCAGCAGCTTAGTATCGGGACAGGGAAACAATGAGCAGTTCTTC.

J is TRBJ2-7 and V is TRBV5-5; 8 bases agree with TRBD2. The CDR3 is made up of 15 amino acids. Germline CDR1 and CDR2: SGHKS and YYEKEE (reference sequence). The trim removed 4 bases at V and 3 bases at J, leaving 9 bases unmatched. The CDR3 spells CASSPREGVYYEQYF. In DNA form, the CDR3 reads TGTGCCAGCAGCCCCCGGGAGGGGGTATACTACGAGCAGTACTTC.

The V call is TRBV21-1, the J call TRBJ2-7; the table names TRBD2, a call not compared with the DNA. TRBV21-1 represents a pseudogene. The CDR3 is 23 residues long. This chain's CDR3 is CASSKGWRQGVASGRAHPWEQYF. CDR3 bases: TGTGCCAGCAGCAAAGGTTGGCGTCAGGGGGTGGCTAGCGGGAGGGCCCATCCCTGGGAGCAGTACTTC.

This clone was counted between two and nine times. J is TRBJ2-7 and V is TRBV13; 11 bases match TRBD1. The V gene's germline CDR1 is PRHDT and CDR2 FYEKMQ (reference sequence). The CDR3 consists of 14 residues. The J segment lost 7 bases and the V segment lost 5 bases, leaving 7 bases of the junction unmatched. The CDR3 is CASSNTGTGGEQYF. The CDR3 DNA sequence: TGTGCCAGCAGCAACACCGGGACAGGGGGGGAGCAGTACTTC.

The CDR3 sequence is CASSEVLGQTYEQYF. CDR3 in DNA: TGTGCCAGCAGTGAGGTCCTCGGACAGACCTACGAGCAGTACTTC. V is TRBV25-1 and J is TRBJ2-7; D possibly corresponds to TRBD1 (6 bases). Germline V gene lookup returns CDR1 MGHDK and CDR2 SYGVNS. Trimming cost V 3 bases and J 2 bases, with 14 bases left between them. The CDR3 runs 15 residues.

In its sample, this clone was seen a few times. This chain connects TRBV25-1 to TRBJ2-7; 10 nucleotides line up with TRBD2. The length of the CDR3 is 15 residues. Trimming at V came to 1 base and at J to 6 bases, leaving 6 bases not matched to a gene. Germline V CDR1 and CDR2: MGHDK, SYGVNS. The CDR3 region has the DNA TGTGCCAGCAGTGAATTGCTAGCGGGAGCTGTCGAGCAGTACTTC. This codes for CASSELLAGAVEQYF.

The chain joins TRBV15 to TRBJ2-7; 10 bases match TRBD1. After removal of 8 bases from V and 2 bases from J, the junction contained 6 bases not matched to a gene. CDR1 is LNHNV, CDR2 YYDKDF, per germline (reference sequence). The CDR3 extends over 14 amino acids. CDR3 residues: CATGRDRGPYEQYF. CDR3 nucleotides: TGTGCCACCGGCCGGGACAGGGGTCCCTACGAGCAGTACTTC.